This TCR beta chain was retrieved from a study of blood T cells in healthy people across ages. The germline CDR1 and CDR2 sequences are SQVTM and ANQGSEA. The CDR3 runs to 11 residues. V lost 6 bases and J lost 8, with 12 bases in between. Each sample used at least 6 million PBMCs. No fewer than 6 micrograms of total RNA were isolated from every sample. Alongside a J-beta primer mix, a sample-barcoded 5' primer served in a second PCR lasting about 6 to 11 cycles. A single record per CDR3 protein comes from TCRdb applying MiXCR to the 5' RACE reads. The data contain approximately 2,000,000 distinct CDR3 sequences, more than 35% of them singletons.

The chain has TRBV29-1 and TRBJ2-3; D is undetermined. The sequenced material came from blood. This TCR came from a human donor in good health. The CDR3 loop is CSVGLAATQYF. The CDR3 nucleotides read TGCAGCGTGGGGTTGGCAGCTACGCAGTATTTT.